This T cell receptor beta chain is drawn from a study of shared clonotypes between healthy human individuals. Sequencing was performed with immunoSEQ multiplex PCR; in TCRdb, only in-frame clones are kept and a portion is missing. The table lists around 2.1 million clones, more than 85% of them singletons, with 1.5% to 2% in the top ten. Positive CCR7 selection of CD45RO-negative cells yielded the naive CD8 cells, and terminally differentiated effector memory CD45RA+ cells were excluded. Input material: naive CD8+ T cells from PBMCs. This sequence was found in a man aged 18 to 30 in good health. Some clones in this sample may be carry-over from other donors' samples.

The DNA for the CDR3 is TGTGCCAGCAGCTCCGGACTGGAAGAGACCCAGTACTTC. It encodes CASSSGLEETQYF. This sequence joins TRBV5-4 and TRBJ2-5; possible D gene TRBD2, 5 bases. The ends were cut back, 3 bases at V and 3 bases at J, with 9 bases in the middle. Germline lookup yields CDR1 SGHNT and CDR2 YYREEE (reference sequence). The CDR3 is 13 amino acids.